This paragraph reports one T cell receptor (beta chain). Sequenced by immunoSEQ multiplex PCR; TCRdb stores in-frame clones only, minus some. This sample yields about 480,000 clones, of which roughly 90% are seen a single time; roughly 1.9% belongs to the top ten. The data stem from a study of blood T cell repertoires in COVID-19. The CDR3 loop spans 13 amino acids. Trimming shortened V by 7 bases and J by 2 bases, and 11 bases separated the two germline ends. This clonotype originated in a woman aged 40 to 55 who had recovered from COVID-19. Sequencing was performed on PBMCs or T cells enriched from blood (not recorded which). The rearrangement joins TRBV12-3 or TRBV12-4 to TRBJ1-2; D is unclear. CDR3 in DNA: TGTGCCAGCACCCGACAAGAAAACTATGGCTACACCTTC. It is translated as CASTRQENYGYTF.